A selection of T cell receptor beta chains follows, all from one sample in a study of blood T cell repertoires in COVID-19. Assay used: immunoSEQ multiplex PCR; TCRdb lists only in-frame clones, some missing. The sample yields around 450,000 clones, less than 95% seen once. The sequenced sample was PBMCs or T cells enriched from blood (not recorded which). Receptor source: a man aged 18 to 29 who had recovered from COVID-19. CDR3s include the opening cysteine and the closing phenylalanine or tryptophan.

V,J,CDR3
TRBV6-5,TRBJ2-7,CASSAGTSGSYEQYF
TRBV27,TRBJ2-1,CASSSQAGGPIDEQFF
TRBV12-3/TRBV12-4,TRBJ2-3,CASRTGRTDTQYF
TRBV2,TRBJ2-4,CASRLIQSAKNIQYF
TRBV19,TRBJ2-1,CASSISQAGGYNEQFF
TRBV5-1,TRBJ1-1,CASSLQGPGDTEAFF
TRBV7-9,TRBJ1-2,CASSLESTGNYGYTF
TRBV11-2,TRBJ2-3,CASSLMAGADTQYF
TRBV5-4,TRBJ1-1,CASSSSQGRGTEAFF
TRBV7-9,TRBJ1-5,CASSLHGSMPQHF
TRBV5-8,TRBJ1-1,CASSANLRGGTEAFF
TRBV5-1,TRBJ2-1,CASSSLTPREQFF
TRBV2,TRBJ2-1,CASSLRTSGSNEQFF
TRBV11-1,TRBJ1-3,CASSLDSSGNTIYF
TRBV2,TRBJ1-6,CASRPAGGSNSPLHF
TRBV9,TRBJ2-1,CASSWDSNYNEQFF
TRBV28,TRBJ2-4,CASSLGAGESLNIQYF
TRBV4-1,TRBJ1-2,CASSQDRGNYGYTF
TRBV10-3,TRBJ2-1,CAISRDRGINEQFF
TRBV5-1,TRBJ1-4,CASSRGGGAQTNEKLFF
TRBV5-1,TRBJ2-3,CASQERGGTDTQYF
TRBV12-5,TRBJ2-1,CASGFVKRGGLLLSYNEQFF
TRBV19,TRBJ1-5,CATSGTVSIQPQHF
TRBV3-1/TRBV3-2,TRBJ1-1,CASSKKTGAGEAFF
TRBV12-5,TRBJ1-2,CASGLGQGLANYGYTF
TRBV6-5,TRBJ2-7,CASSQGDSAYEQYF